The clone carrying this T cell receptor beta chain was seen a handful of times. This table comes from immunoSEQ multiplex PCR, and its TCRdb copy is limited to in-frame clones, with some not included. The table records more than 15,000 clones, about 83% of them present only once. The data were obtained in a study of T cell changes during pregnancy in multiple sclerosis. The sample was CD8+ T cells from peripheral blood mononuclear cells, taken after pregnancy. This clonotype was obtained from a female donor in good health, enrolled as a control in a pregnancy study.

The CDR3 loop is CASSEFAADPGGGYTF. For the CDR3, the DNA is TGTGCCAGCAGTGAATTTGCTGCCGACCCGGGTGGGGGCTACACCTTC. The J gene is TRBJ1-2, the V gene TRBV6-1; no definite D call. This CDR3 spans 16 amino acids. V was clipped by 2 bases and J by 8 bases, with 21 bases between them. Germline lookup yields CDR1 MNHNS and CDR2 SASEGT.